This passage covers 17 T cell receptor beta chains from one sample sequenced in a study of CD8+ T cells in alopecia areata. Treatment meaning: oral pan-JAK inhibitor, 5-10 mg twice daily. The sequencing template was cDNA reverse transcribed from extracted RNA. The protocol was immunoSEQ multiplex PCR, while the TCRdb copy is restricted to in-frame clones and leaves out a portion. The profile shows around 100,000 clones, about 60% of them singletons. Material: CD8+ T cells sorted from blood, obtained at week 24, from a patient treated with tofacitinib. Every receptor here comes from a human donor with alopecia areata.

The chain joins TRBV2 to TRBJ1-5, with a weak D call TRBD1 (6 bases). V was cut by 6 bases and J by 5 bases, with 20 bases left in between. This CDR3 spans 16 amino acids. The germline V gene encodes CDR1 SNHLY and CDR2 FYNNEI. CDR3 sequence: CASRATGMEGDQPQHF. CDR3 bases: TGTGCCAGCAGAGCCACAGGGATGGAGGGGGATCAGCCCCAGCATTTT.

The chain carries TRBV9 and TRBJ1-2; 8 bases line up with TRBD1. Germline V gene sequence: CDR1 SGDLS, CDR2 YYNGEE. The V segment lost 0 bases and the J segment 1 base; nucleotides outside the gene matches: 5. This CDR3 contains 16 residues. This CDR3 is CASSVAETGDNYGYTF. CDR3 in DNA: TGTGCCAGCAGCGTAGCCGAGACAGGGGATAACTATGGCTACACCTTC.

The rearrangement joins TRBV9 to TRBJ1-5; D gene uncertain. V was clipped by 3 bases and J by 2 bases, with 9 bases between them. This CDR3 has 14 amino acids. Germline lookup yields CDR1 SGDLS and CDR2 YYNGEE. CDR3 loop: CASSDGDGNQPQHF. As DNA, the CDR3 is TGTGCCAGCAGCGATGGGGATGGCAATCAGCCCCAGCATTTT.

V is TRBV6-5 and J is TRBJ1-5; D gene unclear. Trimming shortened V by 0 bases and J by 6 bases, and 12 bases separated the two germline ends. The CDR3 is 15 residues long. Germline lookup yields CDR1 MNHEY and CDR2 SVGAGI. CDR3 sequence: CASSYSPDSGQPQHF. For the CDR3, the DNA is TGTGCCAGCAGTTACTCCCCAGATTCGGGTCAGCCCCAGCATTTT.

The gene calls are TRBV12-5 and TRBJ1-5; D is uncertain. The CDR3 length is 12 residues. The germline V gene has CDR1 LGHNT and CDR2 FRNRAP. Trimming stripped 8 bases from V and 3 bases from J, with 8 bases between. The CDR3 DNA sequence: TGTGCTAGTAAGGTGGACAATCAGCCCCAGCATTTT. As protein: CASKVDNQPQHF.

V and J are TRBV6-5 and TRBJ2-1; 7 bases line up with TRBD1. Germline V gene lookup returns CDR1 MNHEY and CDR2 SVGAGI. With 0 bases clipped from V and 4 bases from J, the junction kept 6 bases outside the gene matches. The CDR3 consists of 16 residues. CDR3 residues: CASSYSMGQLYNEQFF. CDR3 DNA sequence: TGTGCCAGCAGTTACTCGATGGGACAGCTTTACAATGAGCAGTTCTTC.

This clone was detected many times. V and J are TRBV4-2 and TRBJ2-7; possible D gene TRBD2, 6 bases. Trimming took off 3 bases at V and 6 bases at J, with 18 bases between the two ends. Germline V gives CDR1 LGHNA, CDR2 YNFKEQ. This CDR3 spans 15 amino acids. CDR3 sequence reads: CASSHRLGDLSEQYF. CDR3 DNA sequence: TGTGCCAGCAGCCACCGACTAGGGGACCTCTCCGAGCAGTACTTC.

V usage is TRBV9 and J usage is TRBJ1-5; possible D gene TRBD1, 6 bases. Germline CDR1 and CDR2: SGDLS and YYNGEE. Trimming removed 0 bases at V and 7 bases at J, with 14 bases between. This CDR3 contains 15 residues. CDR3 bases: TGTGCCAGCAGCGTAGGAGGGGGAAGCGGGCAGCCCCAGCATTTT. Amino acids: CASSVGGGSGQPQHF.

This clone was picked up one time. V is TRBV5-6 and J is TRBJ1-5; D is unclear. Germline CDR1 is SGHDT and CDR2 is YYEEEE. The length of the CDR3 is 15 residues. V dropped 1 base and J dropped 0 bases, with 8 bases sitting between them. The CDR3 loop is CASSLRASSNQPQHF. CDR3 sequence (DNA): TGTGCCAGCAGCTTGAGGGCCAGTAGCAATCAGCCCCAGCATTTT.

The chain couples TRBV30 to TRBJ2-7; D remains ambiguous. The CDR3 spans 12 residues. V was cut by 0 bases and J by 7 bases, with 10 bases left in between. CDR1 and CDR2 (germline): GTSNPN, SVGIG (reference sequence). The CDR3 loop is CAWSVGSGEQYF. The CDR3 DNA follows: TGTGCCTGGAGTGTAGGGTCGGGTGAGCAGTACTTC.

This clone was picked up a small number of times. The V and J genes are TRBV18 and TRBJ1-4; 8 nucleotides align to TRBD1. CDR1 KGHSH and CDR2 LQKENI come from the germline V gene. The V gene end was trimmed by 6 bases and the J gene end by 7 bases; junction bases not matched to a gene: 10. This CDR3 has 15 amino acids. CDR3 nucleotide sequence: TGTGCCAGCTCGGAAGAGACAGGGGTGTTTGAAAAACTGTTTTTT. Protein sequence: CASSEETGVFEKLFF.

With regard to this clone: This sample also contains other DNA sequences that code for the same CDR3. The chain is built from TRBV7-9 and TRBJ2-7; D unclear. Germline-derived CDR1 and CDR2 are SEHNR and FQNEAQ (reference sequence). The CDR3 length is 12 residues. Trimming pared 5 bases from V and 2 bases from J, leaving 7 bases between. The CDR3 DNA sequence: TGTGCCAGCAGCCCTGGTACCTACGAGCAGTACTTC. This translates into CASSPGTYEQYF.

The chain employs TRBV5-6 and TRBJ2-2; no firm D call. This CDR3 spans 15 amino acids. Per the germline V gene, CDR1 is SGHDT and CDR2 is YYEEEE. V was cut by 0 bases and J by 1 base, with 7 bases left in between. CDR3 nucleotide sequence: TGTGCCAGCAGCTTGGACGGTGAGAACACCGGGGAGCTGTTTTTT. Translating it yields CASSLDGENTGELFF.

This chain uses TRBV9 with TRBJ2-7; tentatively, D is TRBD2 (6 bases). This CDR3 contains 14 residues. Between the trimmed V and J ends, which lost 3 bases and 2 bases, there was a span of 12 bases. In germline, CDR1 is SGDLS, CDR2 YYNGEE. The CDR3 DNA sequence: TGTGCCAGCAGCGCCCTTGGGGGGACCTACGAGCAGTACTTC. Protein product: CASSALGGTYEQYF.

The V and J genes are TRBV13 and TRBJ2-2; no firm D call. The CDR3 is made up of 13 amino acids. Looked up from germline, CDR1 is PRHDT and CDR2 is FYEKMQ (reference sequence). Trimming removed 5 bases at V and 8 bases at J, with 12 bases between. The DNA for the CDR3 is TGTGCCAGCAGCCTAGAAGAAGAAGGGGAGCTGTTTTTT. It translates to CASSLEEEGELFF.

The chain recombines TRBV7-9 with TRBJ2-1; 10 positions match TRBD1. The germline gives CDR1 SEHNR, CDR2 FQNEAQ (reference sequence). After removal of 5 bases from V and 1 base from J, the junction contained 5 bases not matched to a gene. This CDR3 has 16 residues. In DNA form, the CDR3 reads TGTGCCAGCAGCCCCCGGACAGGGGGTTCCTACAATGAGCAGTTCTTC. Encoded protein: CASSPRTGGSYNEQFF.

V usage is TRBV11-2 and J usage is TRBJ2-6; D possibly matches TRBD1 or TRBD2 (5 bases each). This CDR3 comprises 18 residues. Trimming pared 5 bases from V and 0 bases from J, leaving 17 bases between. Germline V gene data show CDR1 as SGHAT and CDR2 as FQNNGV. The chain's CDR3 is CASSPSRGESSGANVLTF. The CDR3 DNA reads TGTGCCAGCAGCCCCTCCCGGGGCGAGAGCTCTGGGGCCAACGTCCTGACTTTC.